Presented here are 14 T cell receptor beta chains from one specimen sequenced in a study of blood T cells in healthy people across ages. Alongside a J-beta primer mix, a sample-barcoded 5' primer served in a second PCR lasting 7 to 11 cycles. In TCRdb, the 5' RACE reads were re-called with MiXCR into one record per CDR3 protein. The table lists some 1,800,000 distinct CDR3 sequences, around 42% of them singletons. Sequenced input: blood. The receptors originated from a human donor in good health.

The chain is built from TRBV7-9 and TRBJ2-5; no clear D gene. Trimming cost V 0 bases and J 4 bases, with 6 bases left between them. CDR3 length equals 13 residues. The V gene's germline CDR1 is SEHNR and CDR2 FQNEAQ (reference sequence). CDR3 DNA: TGTGCCAGCAGCTTAGCGGACGGAGAGACCCAGTACTTC. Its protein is CASSLADGETQYF.

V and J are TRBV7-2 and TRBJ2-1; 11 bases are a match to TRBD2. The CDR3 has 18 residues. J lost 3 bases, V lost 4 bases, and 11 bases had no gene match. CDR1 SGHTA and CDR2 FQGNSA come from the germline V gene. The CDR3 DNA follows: TGTGCCAGCAGCTATAGCGGGGGGGTTGGGGTTATCTACAATGAGCAGTTCTTC. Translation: CASSYSGGVGVIYNEQFF.

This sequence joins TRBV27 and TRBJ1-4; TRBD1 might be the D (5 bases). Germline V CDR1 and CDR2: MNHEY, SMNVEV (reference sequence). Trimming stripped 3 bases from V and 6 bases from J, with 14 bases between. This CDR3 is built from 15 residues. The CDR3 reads CASSFTAGWDEKLFF. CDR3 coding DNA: TGTGCCAGCAGTTTTACGGCAGGGTGGGATGAAAAACTGTTTTTT.

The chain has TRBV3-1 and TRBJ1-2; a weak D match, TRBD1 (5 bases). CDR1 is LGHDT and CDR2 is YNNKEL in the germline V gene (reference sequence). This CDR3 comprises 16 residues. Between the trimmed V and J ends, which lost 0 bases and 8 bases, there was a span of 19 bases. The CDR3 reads CASSQETFGGSEGYTF. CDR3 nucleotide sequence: TGTGCCAGCAGCCAAGAGACGTTCGGGGGGAGTGAAGGCTACACCTTC.

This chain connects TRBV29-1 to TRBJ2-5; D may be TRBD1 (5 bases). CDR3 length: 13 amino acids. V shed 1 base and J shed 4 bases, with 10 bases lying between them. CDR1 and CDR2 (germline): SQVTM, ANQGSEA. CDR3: CSVEGADTETQYF. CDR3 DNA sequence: TGCAGCGTTGAAGGGGCGGACACAGAGACCCAGTACTTC.

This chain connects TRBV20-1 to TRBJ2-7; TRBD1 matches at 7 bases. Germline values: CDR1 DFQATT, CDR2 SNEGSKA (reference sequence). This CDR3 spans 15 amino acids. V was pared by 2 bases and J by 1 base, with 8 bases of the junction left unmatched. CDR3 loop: CSARQGESPSYEQYF. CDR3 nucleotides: TGCAGTGCTAGACAGGGGGAGTCCCCTTCCTACGAGCAGTACTTC.

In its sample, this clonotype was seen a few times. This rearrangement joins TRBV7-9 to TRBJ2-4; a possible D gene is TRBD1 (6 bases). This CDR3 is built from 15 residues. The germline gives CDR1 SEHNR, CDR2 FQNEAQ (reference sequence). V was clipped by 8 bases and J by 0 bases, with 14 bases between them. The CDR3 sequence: CASSRQALAKNIQYF. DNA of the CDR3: TGTGCCAGCTCTAGACAGGCGCTAGCCAAAAACATTCAGTACTTC.

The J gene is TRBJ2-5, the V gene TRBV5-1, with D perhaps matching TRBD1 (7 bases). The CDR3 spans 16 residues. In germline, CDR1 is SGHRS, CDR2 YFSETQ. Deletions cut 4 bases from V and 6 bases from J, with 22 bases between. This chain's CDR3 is CASSPLGGGQSKTQYF. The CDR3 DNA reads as TGCGCCAGCAGCCCCCTAGGAGGGGGCCAATCCAAGACCCAGTACTTC.

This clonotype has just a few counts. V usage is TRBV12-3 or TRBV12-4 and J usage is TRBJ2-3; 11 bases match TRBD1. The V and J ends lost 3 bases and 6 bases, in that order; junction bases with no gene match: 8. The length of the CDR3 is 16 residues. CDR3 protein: CASSLGQGVNLDTQYF. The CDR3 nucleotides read TGTGCCAGCAGTTTGGGACAGGGGGTGAATTTGGATACGCAGTATTTT.

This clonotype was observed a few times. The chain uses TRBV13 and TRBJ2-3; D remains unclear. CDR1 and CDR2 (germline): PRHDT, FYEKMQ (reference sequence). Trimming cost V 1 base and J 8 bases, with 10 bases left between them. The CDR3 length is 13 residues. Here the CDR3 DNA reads TGTGCCAGCAGCTTAGATTTTGGCAGTACGCAGTATTTT. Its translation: CASSLDFGSTQYF.

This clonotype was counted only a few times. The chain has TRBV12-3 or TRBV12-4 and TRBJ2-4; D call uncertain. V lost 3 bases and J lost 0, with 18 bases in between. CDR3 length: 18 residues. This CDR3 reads CASSFLAGRLLAKNIQYF. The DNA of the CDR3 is TGTGCCAGCAGTTTCTTAGCCGGGCGGCTCCTAGCCAAAAACATTCAGTACTTC.

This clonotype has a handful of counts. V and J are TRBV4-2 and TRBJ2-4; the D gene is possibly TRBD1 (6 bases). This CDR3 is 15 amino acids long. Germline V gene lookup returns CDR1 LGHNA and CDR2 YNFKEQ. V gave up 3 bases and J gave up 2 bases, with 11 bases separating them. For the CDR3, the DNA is TGTGCCAGCAGCCATACTACAGGGACCAAAAACATTCAGTACTTC. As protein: CASSHTTGTKNIQYF.

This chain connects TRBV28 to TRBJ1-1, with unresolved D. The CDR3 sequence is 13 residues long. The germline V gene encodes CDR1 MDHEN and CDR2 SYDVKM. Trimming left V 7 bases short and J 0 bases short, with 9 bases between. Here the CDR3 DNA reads TGTGCCAGCACGTCTTCCCTGAACACTGAAGCTTTCTTT. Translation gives CASTSSLNTEAFF. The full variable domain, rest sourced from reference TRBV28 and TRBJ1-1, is DVKVTQSSRYLVKRTGEKVFLECVQDMDHENMFWYRQDPGLGLRLIYFSYDVKMKEKGDIPEGYSVSREKKERFSLILESASTNQTSMYLCASTSSLNTEAFFGQGTRLTVV.

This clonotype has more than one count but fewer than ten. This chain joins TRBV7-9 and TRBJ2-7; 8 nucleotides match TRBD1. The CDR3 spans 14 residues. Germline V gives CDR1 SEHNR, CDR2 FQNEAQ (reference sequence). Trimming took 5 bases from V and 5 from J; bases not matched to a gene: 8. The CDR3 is CASSVDRGENEQYF. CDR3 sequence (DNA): TGTGCCAGCAGCGTAGACAGGGGAGAGAACGAGCAGTACTTC.